These 25 T cell receptor beta chains were sequenced from one sample in a study of CD8+CD57+ T cells in acquired aplastic anemia. Genomic DNA, serving as template, underwent TCR beta VDJ and CDR3 profiling. MiXCR, applied by TCRdb to the reads, yields one record per CDR3 protein. The data show 150,000 to 200,000 distinct CDR3 sequences, less than 60% seen once. Only patients with CD8+CD57+ cell expansion on flow cytometry were chosen for sequencing. Sequencing was performed on sorted CD4+, CD8+, or CD8+CD57+ T cells (not recorded which) from PBMCs. The receptors originated from a human donor with aplastic anemia.

This clonotype has a single count. A much larger clone lies a single base off, so this may be a read error. V and J are TRBV18 and TRBJ1-6, with 7 bases identical to TRBD1. There are 15 residues in the CDR3. Germline V lookup: CDR1 KGHSH, CDR2 LQKENI. CDR3 in DNA: TGTGCCAGCTCACCTGGACAGGTTGACAATTCACTCCTCCACTTT. Its protein product is CASSPGQVDNSLLHF. Combining the CDR3 with reference TRBV18 and TRBJ1-6 gives the whole variable domain NAGVMQNPRHLVRRRGQEARLRCSPMKGHSHVYWYRQLPEEGLKFMVYLQKENIIDESGMPKERFSAEFPKEGPSILRIQQVVRGDSAAYFCASSPGQVDNSLLHFGNGTRLTVT.

About this clonotype: It may be a read error: a sequence one base away is much more abundant. V gene TRBV5-1 combines with J gene TRBJ2-1; a possible D gene is TRBD2 (5 bases). The V gene lost 0 bases and the J gene lost 10 bases, with 17 bases spanning the gap. The CDR3 covers 15 residues. In germline, CDR1 is SGHRS, CDR2 YFSETQ. This CDR3 is CASSLEARRIDEQFF. DNA of the CDR3: TGCGCCAGCAGCTTGGAAGCACGGAGGATTGACGAGCAGTTCTTC.

In the case of this clonotype: This may arise from a read error, as a much more abundant clone is one base away. Written as DNA, the CDR3 is TGTGCCAGCAGTTTAAGCAGGCTAGCGGGCCGCCGAGAGACCCAGTACTTC. Translating it yields CASSLSRLAGRRETQYF. This sequence joins TRBV12-3 or TRBV12-4 and TRBJ2-5, with TRBD2 identical over 8 bases. The CDR3 covers 17 residues. V shed 2 bases, J shed 4 bases, and the junction held 12 bases outside the gene matches.

This clonotype has a single count. A much larger clone differs from this one at a single base, so this may be a read error. Since no conserved phenylalanine or tryptophan closes the CDR3, a read error is the likely cause. The gene calls are TRBV11-2 and TRBJ1-2, with D maybe TRBD1 (5 bases). The V gene's germline CDR1 is SGHAT and CDR2 FQNNGV. The CDR3 extends over 14 amino acids. Trimming removed 0 bases at V and 2 bases at J, with 7 bases between. The CDR3 region has the DNA TGTGCCAGCAGCTTAGATAACAGGAACTATGGCTACACCTCC. It codes for CASSLDNRNYGYTS.

This rearrangement joins TRBV6-1 to TRBJ2-6, with no clear D. The CDR3 totals 15 residues. Trimming pared 0 bases from V and 3 bases from J, leaving 6 bases between. CDR1 and CDR2 (germline): MNHNS, SASEGT. Here the CDR3 DNA reads TGTGCCAGCAGTGAAGCTGGGGATGGGGCCAACGTCCTGACTTTC. Translation gives CASSEAGDGANVLTF.

At least ten counts were recorded for this clonotype. V and J are TRBV5-4 and TRBJ2-5; D gene unclear. Trimming stripped 4 bases from V and 3 bases from J, with 13 bases between. Germline lookup yields CDR1 SGHNT and CDR2 YYREEE (reference sequence). The CDR3 has 14 amino acids. The CDR3 sequence: CASSGRTEKETQYF. DNA of the CDR3: TGTGCCAGCAGCGGACGAACAGAAAAAGAGACCCAGTACTTC.

V is TRBV5-1 and J is TRBJ2-2; 7 bases line up with TRBD2. From germline, CDR1 is SGHRS and CDR2 YFSETQ. Trimming removed 6 bases from V and 9 bases from J; junction bases left unmatched: 8. CDR3 size: 13 residues. Here the CDR3 reads CASTQGGARELFF. The CDR3 DNA reads TGCGCCAGCACCCAGGGAGGGGCCAGGGAGCTGTTTTTT.

CDR3 nucleotides: TGTGCCACCAGCAGCGGATTTAACACTGAAGCTTTCTTT. It codes for CATSSGFNTEAFF. V and J are TRBV15 and TRBJ1-1; unclear D gene. Germline V gene data show CDR1 as LNHNV and CDR2 as YYDKDF (reference sequence). Trimming stripped 3 bases from V and 2 bases from J, with 7 bases between. The CDR3 sequence is 13 residues long.

In this sample, this clonotype turned up many times. V usage is TRBV7-2 and J usage is TRBJ1-6; perhaps TRBD1 as D (5 bases). The CDR3 is 15 amino acids. The V end was cut by 4 bases, the J end by 13 bases, with 20 bases between. The V gene's germline CDR1 is SGHTA and CDR2 FQGNSA. The CDR3 loop is CASSSSGGTGRPLHF. DNA of the CDR3: TGTGCCAGCAGCTCGTCGGGGGGGACTGGCCGGCCCCTCCACTTT.

In its sample, this clonotype was seen once. This chain links TRBV20-1 with TRBJ1-6, with 7 bases that match TRBD1. V lost 0 bases and J lost 3; bases outside the gene matches: 8. The CDR3 is made up of 17 amino acids. CDR1 and CDR2 (germline): DFQATT, SNEGSKA (reference sequence). CDR3 DNA: TGCAGTGCTAGAGATCCAGGGGGGACCAACTATAATTCACCCCTCCACTTT. Its translation: CSARDPGGTNYNSPLHF.

The rearrangement joins TRBV29-1 to TRBJ2-1; D possibly corresponds to TRBD2 (5 bases). Germline loops: CDR1 SQVTM, CDR2 ANQGSEA. Between the trimmed V and J ends, which lost 7 bases and 7 bases, there was a span of 11 bases. This CDR3 region has 11 residues. CDR3 region: CSAHSGNEQFF. In DNA, the CDR3 is TGCAGCGCACATTCGGGAAATGAGCAGTTCTTC.

The V and J genes are TRBV5-6 and TRBJ1-6; 7 bases are shared with TRBD1. Germline V gene sequence: CDR1 SGHDT, CDR2 YYEEEE. The CDR3 extends over 15 amino acids. V was clipped by 0 bases and J by 4 bases; unmatched bases: 1. The CDR3: CASSLAGGYNSPLHF. CDR3 DNA sequence: TGTGCCAGCAGCTTGGCAGGGGGTTATAATTCACCCCTCCACTTT.

In this sample, this clonotype turned up many times. This chain connects TRBV20-1 to TRBJ2-1, with no clear D. Per germline, CDR1 DFQATT and CDR2 SNEGSKA (reference sequence). The V end was cut by 1 base, the J end by 4 bases, with 8 bases between. This CDR3 spans 13 amino acids. For the CDR3, the DNA is TGCAGTGCTAGAGGTCCAGCTTACAATGAGCAGTTCTTC. Its protein product is CSARGPAYNEQFF.

Concerning this clonotype: A single base separates this from a much larger clone, so it may be a read error. This chain uses TRBV2 with TRBJ1-1; TRBD1 agrees at 8 bases. The V gene end was trimmed by 3 bases and the J gene end by 6 bases; junction bases not matched to a gene: 9. Germline lookup yields CDR1 SNHLY and CDR2 FYNNEI. The CDR3 totals 15 residues. The CDR3: CASSDRDRRDAEAFF. The CDR3 nucleotides are TGTGCCAGCAGTGACCGGGACAGGAGGGACGCTGAAGCTTTCTTT.

This clonotype was counted many times. The V and J genes are TRBV4-1 and TRBJ2-7, with TRBD2 matching over 7 bases. The CDR3 totals 13 residues. V gave up 4 bases and J gave up 11 bases; unmatched junction bases: 11. Germline V gene lookup returns CDR1 MGHRA and CDR2 YSYEKL. This CDR3 is CASSPLGGTPKYF. DNA of the CDR3: TGCGCCAGCAGCCCCCTGGGGGGGACGCCGAAGTACTTC.

The chain uses TRBV20-1 and TRBJ2-1; 9 bases agree with TRBD2. The CDR3 has 16 residues. Germline V gives CDR1 DFQATT, CDR2 SNEGSKA (reference sequence). J lost 3 bases, V lost 3 bases, and 9 bases had no gene match. CDR3 DNA: TGCAGTGCTAGCCCCCTAGCTAGCGGGGACTACAATGAGCAGTTCTTC. Translating it yields CSASPLASGDYNEQFF.

The chain has TRBV2 and TRBJ2-5, with D perhaps matching TRBD1 or TRBD2 (5 bases each). With 6 bases removed from V and 1 base from J, the gap between germline ends came to 15 bases. Germline CDR1 is SNHLY and CDR2 is FYNNEI. The CDR3 runs to 15 residues. In DNA form, the CDR3 reads TGTGCCAGCAGCCCCGCCCGGGGCCTCCAAGAGACCCAGTACTTC. Protein sequence: CASSPARGLQETQYF.

This chain connects TRBV4-3 to TRBJ2-6; D gene uncertain. The CDR3 runs 20 residues. Germline loops: CDR1 LGHNA, CDR2 YSLEER. Trimming stripped 6 bases from V and 0 bases from J, with 24 bases between. CDR3 protein: CASSPSAPGRLLSGANVLTF. CDR3 coding DNA: TGCGCCAGCAGTCCGTCGGCGCCCGGTAGACTCCTCTCTGGGGCCAACGTCCTGACTTTC.

This clonotype has a count of ten or more. V gene TRBV10-3 combines with J gene TRBJ2-3; no clear D. Trimming took off 2 bases at V and 1 base at J, with 10 bases between the two ends. This CDR3 has 15 residues. Per germline, CDR1 ENHRY and CDR2 SYGVKD. The CDR3 reads CAISETTLGTDTQYF. The CDR3 nucleotides read TGTGCCATCAGTGAGACGACTTTGGGCACAGATACGCAGTATTTT.

This clonotype has a count of ten or more. The chain links TRBV11-1 to TRBJ2-7; D is ambiguous. CDR3 length equals 13 residues. CDR1 and CDR2 from the germline V gene are SGHAT and FQDESV (reference sequence). V lost 4 bases and J 7 bases, leaving 14 bases between the germline ends. CDR3 sequence (DNA): TGTGCCAGCAGCTCGGGCCCGGAGAATGAGCAGTACTTC. It specifies CASSSGPENEQYF.

V usage is TRBV7-8 and J usage is TRBJ1-6, with D uncertain. The CDR3 has 13 amino acids. The V and J ends lost 6 bases and 7 bases respectively, with 10 bases between them. From germline, CDR1 is SGHVS and CDR2 FQNEAQ. CDR3 sequence reads: CASSDGVNSPLHF. The CDR3 region has the DNA TGTGCCAGCAGTGATGGGGTCAATTCACCCCTCCACTTT. Full variable domain (remainder filled in from reference TRBV7-8 and TRBJ1-6): GAGVSQSPRYKVAKRGQDVALRCDPISGHVSLFWYQQALGQGPEFLTYFQNEAQLDKSGLPSDRFFAERPEGSVSTLKIQRTQQEDSAVYLCASSDGVNSPLHFGNGTRLTVT.

With respect to this clonotype: Lacking the conserved final phenylalanine or tryptophan, this CDR3 likely reflects a read error. The rearrangement joins TRBV11-2 to TRBJ2-1, with a possible D match to TRBD1 (6 bases). The CDR3 consists of 15 residues. The V end lost 6 bases, the J end lost 2 bases, and 14 bases lay between the germline ends. The germline CDR1 and CDR2 sequences are SGHAT and FQNNGV. CDR3 in amino acids: CASRTQGTPYNEQFL. The CDR3 nucleotides read TGTGCCAGCAGAACACAGGGCACACCCTACAATGAGCAGTTCTTA.

The V gene is TRBV2, the J gene TRBJ1-5; 10 bases align to TRBD1. This CDR3 comprises 15 residues. V shed 6 bases, J shed 1 base, and the junction held 3 bases outside the gene matches. Looked up from germline, CDR1 is SNHLY and CDR2 is FYNNEI. This CDR3 is CASSRQGASNQPQHF. As DNA, the CDR3 is TGTGCCAGCAGCCGACAGGGGGCGAGCAATCAGCCCCAGCATTTT.

This clonotype was observed a few times. The chain joins TRBV24-1 to TRBJ2-3; D uncertain. CDR1 and CDR2 (germline): KGHDR, SFDVKD. The CDR3 spans 13 residues. Between the trimmed V and J ends, which lost 3 bases and 6 bases, there was a span of 9 bases. Here the CDR3 reads CATSDPFMDTQYF. The CDR3 nucleotides are TGTGCCACCAGTGATCCGTTTATGGATACGCAGTATTTT.

Of note for this clonotype: Likely a read error: the CDR3 ends without its conserved phenylalanine or tryptophan. The rearrangement links TRBV29-1 to TRBJ2-5; 14 bases are a match to TRBD2. The CDR3 has 16 amino acids. V shed 7 bases, J shed 5 bases, and the junction held 12 bases outside the gene matches. In germline, CDR1 is SQVTM, CDR2 ANQGSEA. CDR3 sequence: CSAGGTSGGLSETQYS. CDR3 DNA: TGCAGCGCTGGGGGGACTAGCGGGGGCCTAAGCGAGACCCAGTACTCC.